These 4 T cell receptor beta chains were sequenced from one sample in a study of glioma-infiltrating T cells. Using RNA template, CDR3s of TCR alpha and beta were amplified with iRepertoire arm-PCR. TCRdb processed the multiplex PCR reads anew with MiXCR; each CDR3 protein has one entry. The data contain about 190,000 distinct CDR3 sequences, more than 25% of them singletons. The sample consisted of glioma tissue, nonneoplastic brain tissue, or PBMCs (not recorded which). Receptors originate from a human donor with low-grade glioma or glioblastoma, undergoing nonglioma brain surgery, or in good health (not recorded which).

In its sample, this clonotype was seen many times. This rearrangement joins TRBV20-1 to TRBJ2-1, with unresolved D. The CDR3 consists of 13 residues. Germline V gene sequence: CDR1 DFQATT, CDR2 SNEGSKA (reference sequence). The V gene lost 5 bases and the J gene lost 6 bases, with 14 bases spanning the gap. CDR3 coding DNA: TGCAGTGCTTATCGCCCCCCGGGCAATGAGCAGTTCTTC. As protein: CSAYRPPGNEQFF.

This sequence joins TRBV7-9 and TRBJ1-5; 8 bases are a match to TRBD1. V lost 5 bases to trimming and J lost 2 bases; unmatched junction nucleotides: 8. Germline lookup yields CDR1 SEHNR and CDR2 FQNEAQ (reference sequence). The CDR3 contains 16 residues. The CDR3 DNA reads as TGTGCCAGCAGCCCCAACAGGGGGTGGGGCAATCAGCCCCAGCATTTT. This encodes CASSPNRGWGNQPQHF.

This clonotype was detected many times. This sequence joins TRBV29-1 and TRBJ2-5; 7 positions match TRBD2. The CDR3 is 12 residues long. Per germline, CDR1 SQVTM and CDR2 ANQGSEA. J gave up 3 bases and V 5 bases, and 3 bases lay outside the gene matches. CDR3 DNA sequence: TGCAGCGTTTCCACTAGCGAAGAGACCCAGTACTTC. Its protein product is CSVSTSEETQYF.

This clonotype has a count of ten or more. The chain carries TRBV6-1 and TRBJ2-3, with 8 bases fitting TRBD1. V shed 4 bases and J 2 bases; nucleotides not matched to a gene: 5. CDR1 MNHNS and CDR2 SASEGT come from the germline V gene. There are 15 residues in the CDR3. The CDR3 nucleotides read TGTGCCAGCAGTGCGCAGCAGGGGGCCACAGATACGCAGTATTTT. It is translated as CASSAQQGATDTQYF.